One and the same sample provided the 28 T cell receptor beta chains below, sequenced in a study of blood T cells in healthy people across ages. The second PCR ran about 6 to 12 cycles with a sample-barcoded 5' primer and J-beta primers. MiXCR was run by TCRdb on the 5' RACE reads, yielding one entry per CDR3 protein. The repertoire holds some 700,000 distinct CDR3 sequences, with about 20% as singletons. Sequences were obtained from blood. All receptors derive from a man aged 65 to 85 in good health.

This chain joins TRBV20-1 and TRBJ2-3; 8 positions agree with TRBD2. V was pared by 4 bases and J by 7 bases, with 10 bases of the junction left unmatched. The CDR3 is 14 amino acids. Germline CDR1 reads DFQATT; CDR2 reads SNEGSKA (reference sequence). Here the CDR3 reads CSANGGALLYTQYF. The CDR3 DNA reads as TGCAGTGCTAACGGGGGGGCCTTACTTTATACGCAGTATTTT.

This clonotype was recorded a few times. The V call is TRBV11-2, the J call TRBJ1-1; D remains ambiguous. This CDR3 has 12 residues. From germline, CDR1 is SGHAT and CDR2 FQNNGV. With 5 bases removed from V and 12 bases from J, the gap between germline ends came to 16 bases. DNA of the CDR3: TGTGCCAGCAGCCGGGCCGGGCTCGGTACTTTCTTT. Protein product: CASSRAGLGTFF.

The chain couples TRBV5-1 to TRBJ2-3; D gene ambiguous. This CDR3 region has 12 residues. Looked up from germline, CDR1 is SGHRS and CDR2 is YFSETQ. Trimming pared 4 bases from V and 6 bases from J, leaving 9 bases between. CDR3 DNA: TGCGCCAGCAGCCAACTTGGGGATACGCAGTATTTT. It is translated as CASSQLGDTQYF.

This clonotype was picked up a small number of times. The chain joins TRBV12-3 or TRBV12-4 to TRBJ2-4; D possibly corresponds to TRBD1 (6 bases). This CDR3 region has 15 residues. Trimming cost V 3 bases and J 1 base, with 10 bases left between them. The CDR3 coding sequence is TGTGCCAGCAGTTTGAACGACAGGGCCAAAAACATTCAGTACTTC. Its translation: CASSLNDRAKNIQYF.

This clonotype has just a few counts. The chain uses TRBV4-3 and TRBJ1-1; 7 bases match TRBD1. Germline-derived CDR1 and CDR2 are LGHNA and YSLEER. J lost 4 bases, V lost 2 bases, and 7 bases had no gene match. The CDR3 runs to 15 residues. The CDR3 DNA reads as TGCGCCAGCAGCCAAAACGACAGGGTAGGCACTGAAGCTTTCTTT. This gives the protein CASSQNDRVGTEAFF.

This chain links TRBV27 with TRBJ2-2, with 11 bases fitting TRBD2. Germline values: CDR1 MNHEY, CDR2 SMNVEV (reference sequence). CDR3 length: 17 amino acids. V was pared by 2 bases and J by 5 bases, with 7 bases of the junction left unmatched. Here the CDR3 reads CASSLLGLAERTGELFF. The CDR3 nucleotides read TGTGCCAGCAGTTTACTGGGACTAGCGGAAAGAACCGGGGAGCTGTTTTTT.

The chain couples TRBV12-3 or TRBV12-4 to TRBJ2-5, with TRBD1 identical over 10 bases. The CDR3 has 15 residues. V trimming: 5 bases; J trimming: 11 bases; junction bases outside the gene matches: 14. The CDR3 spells CASSKDRGQTREQYF. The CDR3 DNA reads TGTGCCAGCAGTAAAGACAGGGGGCAAACGCGGGAGCAGTACTTC.

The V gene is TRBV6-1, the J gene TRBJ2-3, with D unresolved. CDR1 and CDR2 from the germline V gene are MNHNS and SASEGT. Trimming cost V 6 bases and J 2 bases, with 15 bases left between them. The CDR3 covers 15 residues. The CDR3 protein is CASRHKRLNTDTQYF. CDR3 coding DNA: TGTGCCAGCAGGCATAAACGCCTAAACACAGATACGCAGTATTTT.

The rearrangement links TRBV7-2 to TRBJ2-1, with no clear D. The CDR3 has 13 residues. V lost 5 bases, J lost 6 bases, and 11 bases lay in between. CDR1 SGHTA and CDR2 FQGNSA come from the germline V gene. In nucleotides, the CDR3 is TGTGCCAGCAGCCTCTTCCCGAGCAATGAGCAGTTCTTC. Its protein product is CASSLFPSNEQFF.

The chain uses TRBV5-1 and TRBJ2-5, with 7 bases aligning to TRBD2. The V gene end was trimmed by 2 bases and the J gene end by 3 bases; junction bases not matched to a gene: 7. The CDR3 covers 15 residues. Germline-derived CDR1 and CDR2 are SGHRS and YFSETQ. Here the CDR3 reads CASSLDGGGEETQYF. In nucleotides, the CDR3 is TGCGCCAGCAGCTTAGATGGCGGGGGAGAAGAGACCCAGTACTTC. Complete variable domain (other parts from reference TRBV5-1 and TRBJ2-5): KAGVTQTPRYLIKTRGQQVTLSCSPISGHRSVSWYQQTPGQGLQFLFEYFSETQRNKGNFPGRFSGRQFSNSRSEMNVSTLELGDSALYLCASSLDGGGEETQYFGPGTRLLVL.

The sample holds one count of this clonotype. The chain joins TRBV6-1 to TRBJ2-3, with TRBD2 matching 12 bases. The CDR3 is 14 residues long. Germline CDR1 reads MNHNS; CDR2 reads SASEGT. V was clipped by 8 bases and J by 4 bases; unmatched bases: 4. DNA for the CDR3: TGTGCCAGCGGACTAGCGGGACGGGCAGATACGCAGTATTTT. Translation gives CASGLAGRADTQYF.

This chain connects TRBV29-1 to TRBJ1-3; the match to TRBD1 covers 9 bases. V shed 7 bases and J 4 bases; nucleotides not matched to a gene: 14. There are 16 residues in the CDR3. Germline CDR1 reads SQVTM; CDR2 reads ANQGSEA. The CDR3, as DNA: TGCAGCGACTGGGGGGGACAGGGACACTCGGGAAACACCATATATTTT. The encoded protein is CSDWGGQGHSGNTIYF.

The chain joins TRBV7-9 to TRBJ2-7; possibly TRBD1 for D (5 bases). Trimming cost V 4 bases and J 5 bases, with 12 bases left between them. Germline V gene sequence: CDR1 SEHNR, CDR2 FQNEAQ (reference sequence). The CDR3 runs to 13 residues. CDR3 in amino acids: CASSSRGYDEQYF. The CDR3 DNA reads TGTGCCAGCAGCTCTAGGGGATACGACGAGCAGTACTTC.

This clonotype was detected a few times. The CDR3 DNA sequence: TGTGCCACCAGTGATTGGGGGGGCGAAGATACGCAGTATTTT. The encoded protein is CATSDWGGEDTQYF. The chain links TRBV24-1 to TRBJ2-3; weak D call: TRBD2 (7 bases). Trimming took 2 bases from V and 5 from J, leaving 10 bases between them. CDR3 length: 14 residues. Germline CDR1 and CDR2: KGHDR and SFDVKD.

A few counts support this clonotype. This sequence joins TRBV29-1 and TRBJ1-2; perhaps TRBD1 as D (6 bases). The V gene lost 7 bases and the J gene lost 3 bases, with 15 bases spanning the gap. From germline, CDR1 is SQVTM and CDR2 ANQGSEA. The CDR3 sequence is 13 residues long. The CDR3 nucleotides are TGCAGCGCCCACAGGGATGCGGACTATGGCTACACCTTC. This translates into CSAHRDADYGYTF.

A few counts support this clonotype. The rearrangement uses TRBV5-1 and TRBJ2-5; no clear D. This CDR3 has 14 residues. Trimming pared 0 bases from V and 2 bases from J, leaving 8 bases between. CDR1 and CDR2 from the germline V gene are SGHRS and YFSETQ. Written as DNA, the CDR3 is TGCGCCAGCAGCTTGGAACAGAGACAAGAGACCCAGTACTTC. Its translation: CASSLEQRQETQYF.

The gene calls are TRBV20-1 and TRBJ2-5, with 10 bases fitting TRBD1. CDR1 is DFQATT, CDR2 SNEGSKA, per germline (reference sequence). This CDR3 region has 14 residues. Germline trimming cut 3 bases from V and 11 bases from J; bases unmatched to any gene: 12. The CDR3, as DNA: TGCAGTGCTAGGCCGGGACAGGGGCCTATGGAGCAGTACTTC. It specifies CSARPGQGPMEQYF.

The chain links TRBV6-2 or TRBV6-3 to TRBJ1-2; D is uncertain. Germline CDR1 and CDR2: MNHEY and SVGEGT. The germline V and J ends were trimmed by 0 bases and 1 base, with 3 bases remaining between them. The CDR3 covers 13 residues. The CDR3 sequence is CASSYSRNYGYTF. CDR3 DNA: TGTGCCAGCAGTTACTCGCGTAACTATGGCTACACCTTC.

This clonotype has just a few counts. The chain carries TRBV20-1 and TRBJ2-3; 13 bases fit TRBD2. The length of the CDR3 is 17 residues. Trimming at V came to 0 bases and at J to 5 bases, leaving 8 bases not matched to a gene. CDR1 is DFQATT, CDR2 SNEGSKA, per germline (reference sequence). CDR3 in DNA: TGCAGTGCTAGAGATTTTGTACTAGCGGGAGGGAGAGATACGCAGTATTTT. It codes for CSARDFVLAGGRDTQYF.

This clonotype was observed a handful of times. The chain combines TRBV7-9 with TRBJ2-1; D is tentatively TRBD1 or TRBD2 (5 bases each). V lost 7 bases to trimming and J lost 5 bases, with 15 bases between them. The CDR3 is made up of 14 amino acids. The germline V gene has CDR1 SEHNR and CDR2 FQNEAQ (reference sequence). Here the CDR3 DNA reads TGTGCCAGCATCCCCCCGGGGCGCGACAATGAGCAGTTCTTC. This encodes CASIPPGRDNEQFF.

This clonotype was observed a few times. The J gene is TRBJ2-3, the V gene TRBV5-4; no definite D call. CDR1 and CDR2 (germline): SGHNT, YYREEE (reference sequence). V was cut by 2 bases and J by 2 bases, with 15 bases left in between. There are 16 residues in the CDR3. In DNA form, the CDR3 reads TGTGCCAGCAGCTTAGGGTCCGGAGCCCACACAGATACGCAGTATTTT. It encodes CASSLGSGAHTDTQYF.

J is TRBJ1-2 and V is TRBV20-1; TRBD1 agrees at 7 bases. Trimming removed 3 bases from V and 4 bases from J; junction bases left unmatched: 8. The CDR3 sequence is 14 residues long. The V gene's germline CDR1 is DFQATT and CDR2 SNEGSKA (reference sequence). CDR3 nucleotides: TGCAGTGCTAGCCCCCTCAGGGGGACCTATGGCTACACCTTC. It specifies CSASPLRGTYGYTF.

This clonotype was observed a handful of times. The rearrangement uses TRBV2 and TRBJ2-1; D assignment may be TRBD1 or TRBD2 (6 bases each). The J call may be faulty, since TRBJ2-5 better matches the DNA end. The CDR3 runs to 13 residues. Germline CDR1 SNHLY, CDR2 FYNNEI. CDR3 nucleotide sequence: TGTGCCAGCGGGCGGGACAACTCAGAGACCCAGTACTTC. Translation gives CASGRDNSETQYF.

The DNA of the CDR3 is TGCGCCAGCAGCCCTCTGCCGGGACAGGATCTCTCCTACGAGCAGTACTTC. It yields the protein CASSPLPGQDLSYEQYF. The chain couples TRBV5-1 to TRBJ2-7; 8 positions match TRBD1. Germline trimming cut 4 bases from V and 0 bases from J; bases unmatched to any gene: 12. The CDR3 covers 17 residues. Germline-derived CDR1 and CDR2 are SGHRS and YFSETQ.

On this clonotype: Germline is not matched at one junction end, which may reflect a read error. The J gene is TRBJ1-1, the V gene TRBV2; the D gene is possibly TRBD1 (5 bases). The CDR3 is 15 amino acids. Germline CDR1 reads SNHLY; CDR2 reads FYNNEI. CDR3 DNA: TGTGCCAGCAGTGAACCGGTGGGGGAGAACACTGAAGCTTCCTTT. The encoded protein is CASSEPVGENTEASF.

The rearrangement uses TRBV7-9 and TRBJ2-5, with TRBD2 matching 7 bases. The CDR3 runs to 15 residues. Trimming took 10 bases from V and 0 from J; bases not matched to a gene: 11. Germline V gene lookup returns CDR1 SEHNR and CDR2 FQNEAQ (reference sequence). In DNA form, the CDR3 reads TGTGCCACCGAGCCAGGGAGGGTTTACCAAGAGACCCAGTACTTC. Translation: CATEPGRVYQETQYF.

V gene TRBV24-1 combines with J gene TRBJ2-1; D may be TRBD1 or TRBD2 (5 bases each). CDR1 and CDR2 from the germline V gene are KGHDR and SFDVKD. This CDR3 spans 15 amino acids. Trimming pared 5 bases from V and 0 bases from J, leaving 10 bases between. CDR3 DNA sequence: TGTGCCACCAGTGGGGGACGTAACTCCTACAATGAGCAGTTCTTC. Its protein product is CATSGGRNSYNEQFF.

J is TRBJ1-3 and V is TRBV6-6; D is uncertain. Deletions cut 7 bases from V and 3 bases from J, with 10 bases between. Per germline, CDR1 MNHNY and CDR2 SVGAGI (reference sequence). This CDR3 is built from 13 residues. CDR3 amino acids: CASTLLGGNTIYF. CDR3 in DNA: TGTGCCAGCACCTTACTGGGTGGAAACACCATATATTTT.